Listed here is a single TCR beta chain. The target of this receptor is not known. Base quality data are lacking; no much larger clone is found one base away. The source of the sample is a study of T-cell reconstitution after alpha-beta-depleted transplantation in children listed by TCRdb under 2016. With respect to the entire study: The study quantitatively tracked T-cell immune reconstitution after TCRalphabeta/CD19-depleted allogeneic hematopoietic cell transplantation in children using TCR repertoire profiling.

Receptors were amplified or captured by PCR. The listed sequencing device is Illumina HiSeq 2500. TCR library preparation used molecular barcoding, with unique molecular identifiers applied to normalize quantification of the TCRbeta repertoire. The public sequencing data were trimmed at Q25 with fastp and processed into clonotypes with MiXCR by TCRdb, which kept only in-frame beta chains. Each CDR3 protein gets just one entry, which takes the most common genes and DNA from the rows behind it. The table for this sample lists roughly 200,000 distinct CDR3 sequences; roughly a tenth of them were counted only once. The ten most abundant clones make up around 6% of the sample. The junction shows trimming of 6 bases on V and 0 bases on J, plus 17 bases between the germline ends. Taken from cysteine to phenylalanine, the CDR3 has 16 residues. The read is trimmed to its CDR3 DNA, 48 bases read in frame from base 1. Sequences MNHNS (CDR1) and SASEGT (CDR2) are obtained from the germline V gene.

This chain is built from TRBV6-1 and TRBJ1-1; TRBD1 could be the D gene, as 6 bases match. This TCR derives from a human donor who donated a stem cell graft to a child with acute lymphoblastic leukemia. The sequencing used PBMCs from the stem cell graft donor, collected from the stem cell graft. The CDR3 corresponds to CASSPSQGWMNTEAFF. The DNA is as follows: TGTGCCAGCAGCCCCAGTCAGGGGTGGATGAACACTGAAGCTTTCTTT.